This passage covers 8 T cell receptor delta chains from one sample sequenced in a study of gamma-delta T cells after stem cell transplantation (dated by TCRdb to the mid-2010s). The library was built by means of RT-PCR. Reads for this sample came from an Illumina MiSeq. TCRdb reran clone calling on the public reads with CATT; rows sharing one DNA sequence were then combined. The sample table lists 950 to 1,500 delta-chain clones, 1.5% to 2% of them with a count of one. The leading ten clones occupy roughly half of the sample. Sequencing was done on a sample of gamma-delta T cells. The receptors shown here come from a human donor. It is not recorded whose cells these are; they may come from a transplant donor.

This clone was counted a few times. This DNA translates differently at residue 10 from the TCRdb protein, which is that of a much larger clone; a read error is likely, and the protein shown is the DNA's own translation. CDR3 bases: TGTGCCTGTGACAAAGTACTGGGGGATATCTCCTGGGACACCCGACAGATGTTTTTC. It codes for CACDKVLGDISWDTRQMFF. The chain couples TRDV2 to TRDJ3, with TRDD3 matching over 11 bases. This CDR3 is built from 19 residues. With 2 bases clipped from V and 0 bases from J, the junction kept 5 bases outside the gene matches. Germline CDR1 reads GEAIGNYY; CDR2 reads EKD.

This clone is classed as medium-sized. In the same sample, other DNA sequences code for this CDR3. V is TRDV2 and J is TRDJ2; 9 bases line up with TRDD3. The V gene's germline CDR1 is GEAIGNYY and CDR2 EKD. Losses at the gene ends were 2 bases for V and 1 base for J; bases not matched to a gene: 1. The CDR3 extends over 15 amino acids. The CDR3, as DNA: TGTGCCTGTGACATACTGGGGGATTTGACAGCACAACTCTTCTTT. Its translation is CACDILGDLTAQLFF.

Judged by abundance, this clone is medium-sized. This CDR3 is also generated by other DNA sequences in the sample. The CDR3 reads CACDTLWSGGNTDKLIF. The CDR3 DNA follows: TGTGCCTGTGACACCTTATGGTCTGGGGGAAACACCGATAAACTCATCTTT. The chain joins TRDV2 to TRDJ1; the match to TRDD3 covers 8 bases. The germline gives CDR1 GEAIGNYY, CDR2 EKD. The CDR3 is made up of 17 amino acids. V shed 0 bases, J shed 0 bases, and the junction held 8 bases outside the gene matches.

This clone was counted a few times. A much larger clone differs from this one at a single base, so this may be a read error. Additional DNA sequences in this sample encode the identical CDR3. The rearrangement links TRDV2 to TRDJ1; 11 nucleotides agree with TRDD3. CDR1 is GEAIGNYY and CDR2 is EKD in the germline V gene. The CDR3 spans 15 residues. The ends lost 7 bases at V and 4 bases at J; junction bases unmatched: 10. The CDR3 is CACLPLGDTLDKLIF. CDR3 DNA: TGTGCCTGCCTACCCTTGGGGGATACGCTCGATAAACTCATCTTT.

The CDR3 spells CALGLPDFVLGDYTDKLIF. The CDR3 DNA follows: TGTGCTCTTGGGCTTCCAGATTTTGTACTGGGGGATTACACCGATAAACTCATCTTT. The rearrangement links TRDV1 to TRDJ1, with 10 bases matching TRDD3. After removal of 5 bases from V and 0 bases from J, the junction contained 15 bases not matched to a gene. Germline V gives CDR1 TSWWSYY, CDR2 QGS. This CDR3 contains 19 residues.

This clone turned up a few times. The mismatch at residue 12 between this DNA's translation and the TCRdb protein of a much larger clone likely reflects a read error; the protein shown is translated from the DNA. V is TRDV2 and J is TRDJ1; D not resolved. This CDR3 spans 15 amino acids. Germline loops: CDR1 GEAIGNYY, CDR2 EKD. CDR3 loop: CACDTVVPHTDELIF. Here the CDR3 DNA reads TGTGCCTGTGACACCGTGGTGCCCCACACCGATGAACTCATCTTT.

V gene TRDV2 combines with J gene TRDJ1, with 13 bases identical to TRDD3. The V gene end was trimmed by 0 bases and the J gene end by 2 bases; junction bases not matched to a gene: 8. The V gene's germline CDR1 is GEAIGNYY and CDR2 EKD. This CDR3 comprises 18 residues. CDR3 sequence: CACDTVGLGDTRTDKLIF. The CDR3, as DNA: TGTGCCTGTGACACCGTCGGACTGGGGGATACGCGAACCGATAAACTCATCTTT.

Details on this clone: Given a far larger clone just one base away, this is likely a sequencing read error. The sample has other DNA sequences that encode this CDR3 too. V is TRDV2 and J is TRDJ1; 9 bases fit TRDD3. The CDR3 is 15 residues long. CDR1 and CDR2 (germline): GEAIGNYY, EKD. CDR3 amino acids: CACDTVGDTLDKLIF. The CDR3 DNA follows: TGTGCTTGTGACACCGTAGGGGATACGCTCGATAAACTCATCTTT.